This TCR beta chain was recorded in a study of blood T cell repertoires in COVID-19. Study-wide background: T cells, B-cell-depleted T cells, or PBMCs supplied cDNA or gDNA.

This CDR3 comprises 20 residues. The germline V gene encodes CDR1 MNHGY and CDR2 SVAAGI. V shed 6 bases and J 2 bases; nucleotides not matched to a gene: 22. Assay used: immunoSEQ multiplex PCR; TCRdb lists only in-frame clones, some missing. The sample records some 65,000 clones, approximately 79% being singletons. The V gene is TRBV6-9, the J gene TRBJ2-5, with 9 bases identical to TRBD2. This TCR derives from a woman aged 70 to 79 with acute or convalescent COVID-19. The specimen was peripheral blood. The chain's CDR3 is CASSNPCRVMGGGGQETQYF. The CDR3 nucleotides are TGTGCCAGCAGCAACCCTTGCCGGGTTATGGGCGGGGGGGGACAAGAGACCCAGTACTTC.